This T cell receptor (beta chain) was profiled in a study of T-cell memory formation after mild COVID-19. Germline V gene sequence: CDR1 SGHVS, CDR2 FNYEAQ. The junction had 7 bases not matched to a gene; V was cut back by 1 base and J by 5 bases. This CDR3 has 16 residues. TCRdb reprocessed the 5' RACE reads via MiXCR and lists one record per CDR3 protein. The sample shows about 560,000 distinct CDR3 sequences, approximately 15% of them seen only once. The clonotype comes from an adult woman who had mild COVID-19 (a few samples of this study predate the infection). Cell type and time point are not known. Input material: PBMCs or a T cell subset sorted from them (not recorded which). J is TRBJ2-7 and V is TRBV7-6; 11 bases are a match to TRBD1. The CDR3: CASSLDLGQGVNEQYF. CDR3 sequence (DNA): TGTGCCAGCAGCTTAGACCTGGGACAGGGGGTGAACGAGCAGTACTTC.